This T cell receptor beta chain was recovered during a study of T cells in tuberculosis. Study-level background: The T cells targeted glucose monomycolate, a mycobacterial lipid, via CD1B.

After thawing and overnight rest, PBMC were stained with GMM-loaded CD1B tetramer, viability dye and anti-CD3 for sorting. The lipid loaded on the CD1B tetramers was C32 glucose monomycolate from Rhodococcus equi. Before cryopreservation, the sorted PBMC lost their CD14-expressing monocytes. The germline V gene has CDR1 SGHDN and CDR2 FVKESK. The V gene lost 4 bases and the J gene lost 4 bases, with 14 bases spanning the gap. This CDR3 has 16 residues. Method: immunoSEQ multiplex PCR; TCRdb's copy keeps in-frame clones and lacks some. The repertoire includes 85,000 to 90,000 clones, more than 75% of them detected once, and 1.9% sits in the top ten.

Sequenced sample: CD1b-GMM tetramer-negative cells sorted from PBMCs. The chain carries TRBV14 and TRBJ1-6, with D maybe TRBD1 (5 bases). The source is an adult woman with latent tuberculosis. CDR3: CASSPRAGQYNSPLHF. CDR3 DNA sequence: TGTGCCAGCAGCCCAAGGGCGGGGCAGTATAATTCACCCCTCCACTTT.